Presented here are 6 T cell receptor beta chains from one specimen sequenced in a study of tumour-infiltrating T cells in Burkitt lymphoma. The assay was immunoSEQ multiplex PCR, and TCRdb's table has in-frame clones only and misses some. This sample has 14,000 or so clones; about 30% occur once, and the top ten carry 6.2%. Input material: tumor tissue. Every receptor here comes from a human donor with diffuse large B-cell lymphoma.

This clone was counted between two and nine times. The chain recombines TRBV9 with TRBJ2-3; D not resolved. In germline, CDR1 is SGDLS, CDR2 YYNGEE. V was pared by 0 bases and J by 6 bases, with 8 bases between. The CDR3 runs to 13 residues. CDR3 nucleotide sequence: TGTGCCAGCAGCGTAGAAGGCTGGGATACGCAGTATTTT. Amino acid sequence: CASSVEGWDTQYF.

The rearrangement joins TRBV19 to TRBJ2-1, with D possibly matching TRBD2 (6 bases). Per germline, CDR1 LNHDA and CDR2 SQIVND (reference sequence). V was clipped by 0 bases and J by 12 bases, with 12 bases between them. The CDR3 contains 13 residues. The CDR3 sequence is CASSIDLSGVQFF. The CDR3 nucleotides read TGTGCCAGTAGTATAGATCTTTCGGGGGTGCAGTTCTTC. Variable domain in full (rest from reference TRBV19 and TRBJ2-1): DGGITQSPKYLFRKEGQNVTLSCEQNLNHDAMYWYRQDPGQGLRLIYYSQIVNDFQKGDIAEGYSVSREKKESFPLTVTSAQKNPTAFYLCASSIDLSGVQFFGPGTRLTVL.

This clone occurred a few times. The chain carries TRBV9 and TRBJ2-3; D is possibly TRBD1 (5 bases). This CDR3 has 15 residues. V shed 0 bases and J shed 2 bases, with 10 bases lying between them. Germline loops: CDR1 SGDLS, CDR2 YYNGEE. In nucleotides, the CDR3 is TGTGCCAGCAGCGTAGGAACAGGATACACAGATACGCAGTATTTT. This sequence encodes CASSVGTGYTDTQYF.

The gene calls are TRBV7-9 and TRBJ1-1, with D maybe TRBD1 (6 bases). Germline V gene lookup returns CDR1 SEHNR and CDR2 FQNEAQ (reference sequence). The CDR3 totals 13 residues. V dropped 5 bases and J dropped 5 bases, with 12 bases sitting between them. CDR3 in DNA: TGTGCCAGCAGCGCAACAGGGTTTACTGAAGCTTTCTTT. Its translation is CASSATGFTEAFF.

This clone came up a few times. The chain uses TRBV19 and TRBJ2-7, with a possible D match to TRBD1 (5 bases). This CDR3 spans 12 amino acids. V lost 3 bases to trimming and J lost 4 bases, with 7 bases between them. CDR1 and CDR2 from the germline V gene are LNHDA and SQIVND (reference sequence). The CDR3 DNA reads TGTGCCAGTAGTATGGACAATTACGAGCAGTACTTC. Translating it yields CASSMDNYEQYF. Supplemented by reference TRBV19 and TRBJ2-7, the full variable domain reads DGGITQSPKYLFRKEGQNVTLSCEQNLNHDAMYWYRQDPGQGLRLIYYSQIVNDFQKGDIAEGYSVSREKKESFPLTVTSAQKNPTAFYLCASSMDNYEQYFGPGTRLTVT.

On this clone itself: This sequence may be a read error, since a much larger clone differs from it by one base. The chain combines TRBV2 with TRBJ1-1; the D gene is possibly TRBD1 (5 bases). Trimming removed 6 bases at V and 1 base at J, with 9 bases between. Germline assignment: CDR1 SNHLY and CDR2 FYNNEI. CDR3 length: 13 residues. As DNA, the CDR3 is TGTGCCAGCAGGTTAGACAGGAACACTGAAGCTTTCTTT. Translated, it gives CASRLDRNTEAFF.